The entry below gives a single TCR beta chain sequence along with its context. This clonotype showed up many times. What this receptor recognizes is not known. No base-level quality is on record; no much larger clone is a single base apart. Unsorted PBMC libraries were generated from 2 million PBMCs stored in RNAlater at -80 °C until RNA extraction. The multiple sclerosis patients were enrolled in a US clinical protocol that used magnetic resonance imaging to evaluate disease progression. Peripheral blood was subjected to Ficoll-Hypaque density gradient centrifugation to isolate PBMCs, which were then cryopreserved in liquid nitrogen. This sample is drawn from a study of neurological immune-mediated disorders (dated by TCRdb to between 2018 and 2021). Concerning the study at large: Among the roughly 34 multiple sclerosis patients, relapsing-remitting MS was present in some 31 and secondary progressive MS was present in 3. Using UMI-based sequencing, the study compared peripheral blood TCR-beta repertoires from patients with HTLV-I-associated myelopathy (HAM/TSP), patients with multiple sclerosis, and healthy controls. The 95 to 110 TCR-beta libraries covered PBMC samples along with longitudinal samples, technical triplicates, and paired sorted CD4+ and CD8+ T-cell subsets. Of the roughly 71 subjects in the cohort, approximately 15 were HAM/TSP patients, about 35 were multiple sclerosis patients, and around 20 were healthy controls.

cDNA was synthesized by template-switch 5'RACE using a primer carrying a 10-nucleotide random unique molecular identifier by which each TCR transcript was tagged. Each sequencing run produced over 170 million TCR-beta sequences covering 15-18 subjects. Total RNA was extracted with the RNeasy kit. The KAPA Real-time Library Amplification kit was used to amplify TCR-beta VDJ regions with primers for the TCR constant region and the 5'RACE anchor. Sample indexes and Illumina adaptors were added in a first PCR, and a second PCR then increased library yield. After Ampure bead purification, the TCR product of roughly 650 bp was size-selected on a 2% E-gel SizeSelection system. Before pooling, library quality was checked on a Bioanalyzer, concentration was measured with Qubit, and libraries were quantified with the Kapa Library Quantification kit. Libraries were sequenced paired-end 2 x 150 bp on an Illumina HiSeq 2500. To increase sequence diversity, roughly 23-30% phiX was spiked into each library pool. In the original analysis: The quality-filtered reads were processed with the UMI-based MiGEC pipeline, whose error correction step removed more than 75% of the raw TCR sequences. IMGT germline references were used for alignment of VDJ genes, and clonotypes were defined by a unique CDR3 amino acid sequence together with V-J genes. Clonal expansion, Shannon diversity and CDR3 relatedness (CalcPairwiseDistances, ClusterSamples) were evaluated with VDJtools, and phylogenetic trees were built with CLCbio workbench. Expanded clones were defined as having at least 8 unique UMIs, based on coefficient-of-variation modelling across technical triplicates. The public reads were run again by TCRdb, first through fastp at Q25 and then through MiXCR, and only productive beta chains were kept. Each entry is one CDR3 protein sequence, shown with its most common DNA and genes. TCRdb assigned the V and J calls; the authors' analysis was not used. The sample data list more than 40,000 distinct CDR3 sequences, and approximately 3% of these were observed just once. Of the sample, around 15% falls within the top ten clones.

V drops 5 bases and J drops 3 bases, leaving 16 bases in between. The CDR3 runs 15 amino acids, cysteine and phenylalanine included. CDR3 DNA is the only sequence kept; it has 45 bases, read in frame from the first base. What the authors observed across the whole study: No association of the MS cluster with clinical or MRI features was observed, and the need for larger cohorts was stated by the authors. Repertoires from 18 of 34 MS patients were grouped by phylogenetic analysis into a cluster of related CDR3 sequences, suggesting a possible repertoire-level signature. The highest TCR clonal expansion was observed in HAM/TSP patients, whereas the lowest was observed in MS patients, even when compared with healthy controls. No identical CDR3 amino acid sequences were found to be shared among expanded clones across subjects, suggesting that TCR-beta repertoires were private in all groups.

The chain is encoded by TRBV12-3 or TRBV12-4 joined to TRBJ1-2; the D gene remains uncertain. The TCR originated in a woman aged 45-60 years with multiple sclerosis. Material for sequencing was PBMCs. CDR3 reads: CASSLWSGSDYGYTF. The bases read TGTGCCAGCAGTCTCTGGTCGGGGTCCGACTATGGCTACACCTTC.